These 3 T cell receptor beta chains share one sample of origin, sequenced in a study of T cell repertoires in cytomegalovirus infection. In TCRdb, the reads were re-called with MiXCR into one record per CDR3 protein. The sample yields around 350,000 distinct CDR3 sequences, approximately 18% seen once. Sequencing used PBMCs. The receptors here all came from a human donor in good health (CMV status not recorded). Some clones in this sample may be carry-over from other donors' samples.

A remark on this clonotype: A much larger clone is a single base away; this may be a read error. This chain links TRBV7-9 with TRBJ1-1; the match to TRBD1 covers 7 bases. CDR3 size: 14 residues. Germline V CDR1 and CDR2: SEHNR, FQNEAQ (reference sequence). As DNA, the CDR3 is TGTGCCAGCAGCTTGACAGGGCGGTACACTGATGCTTTCTTT. Amino acids: CASSLTGRYTDAFF.

This clonotype occurred many times. The V call is TRBV5-4, the J call TRBJ1-1; TRBD1 matches 7 bases. V shed 4 bases and J 1 base; nucleotides not matched to a gene: 4. The V gene's germline CDR1 is SGHNT and CDR2 YYREEE (reference sequence). CDR3 length equals 14 residues. Here the CDR3 DNA reads TGTGCCAGCAGCCTAGGACAGGCGAACACTGAAGCTTTCTTT. As protein: CASSLGQANTEAFF.

This clonotype was detected a few times. The chain employs TRBV4-1 and TRBJ2-7; no definite D call. CDR3 length equals 15 residues. Trimming took 4 bases from V and 5 from J, leaving 18 bases between them. In germline, CDR1 is MGHRA, CDR2 YSYEKL. CDR3 in amino acids: CASSRLGLGVNEQYF. DNA for the CDR3: TGCGCCAGCAGCCGGCTCGGGTTGGGCGTCAACGAGCAGTACTTC.